This is a list of T cell receptor beta chains from one sample in a study of siplizumab effects on memory and regulatory T cells. Generated by immunoSEQ multiplex PCR, the TCRdb table keeps only in-frame clones and is missing some. This sample has around 100,000 clones, with about nine tenths found just once. Material: non-Treg CD4+ T cells sorted from blood. All receptors derive from a human donor in good health. Each CDR3 is given with its conserved first and last residue. Fields, in order: J gene, V gene, clone size, D gene, CDR3 protein, CDR3 DNA. A D gene is named only where the DNA matches it firmly. The size of a clone is reported for some rows only, either as once, few or many, or as a class for expanded clones.

TRBJ2-4	TRBV5-5	.	.	CASSPHLENIQYF	TGTGCCAGCAGCCCCCATCTAGAAAACATTCAGTACTTC
TRBJ1-1	TRBV9	.	.	CASSVQGGLNTEAFF	TGTGCCAGCAGCGTCCAGGGCGGATTGAACACTGAAGCTTTCTTT
TRBJ2-1	TRBV15	.	TRBD2	CATSSRLAGTYNEQFF	TGTGCCACCAGCTCCCGACTAGCGGGAACGTACAATGAGCAGTTCTTC
TRBJ1-2	TRBV28	few	.	CASSRALLYGYTF	TGTGCCAGCAGCCGAGCTCTATTGTATGGCTACACCTTC
TRBJ2-2	TRBV5-1	.	.	CASSWGSNTGELFF	TGCGCCAGCAGCTGGGGTTCGAACACCGGGGAGCTGTTTTTT
TRBJ2-7	TRBV28	.	.	CASSLILYEQYF	TGTGCCAGCAGTTTAATCCTCTACGAGCAGTACTTC
TRBJ1-1	TRBV6-1	.	.	CASSSPTGAFF	TGTGCCAGCAGTTCGCCTACTGGAGCTTTCTTT
TRBJ2-7	TRBV9	.	.	CASSVGKGPIYEQYF	TGTGCCAGCAGCGTAGGTAAAGGTCCAATCTACGAGCAGTACTTC
TRBJ1-3	TRBV5-1	.	TRBD1	CASSLAGQGPNTIYF	TGCGCCAGCAGCTTAGCAGGACAGGGCCCAAACACCATATATTTT
TRBJ1-5	TRBV19	few	.	CASSTGQRPNQPQHF	TGTGCCAGTAGTACCGGACAGAGACCCAATCAGCCCCAGCATTTT